The entry below gives a single TCR beta chain sequence along with its context. The data belong to a study of blood T cell repertoires in COVID-19. Study context: There were acute and convalescent COVID-19 samples, and they came from the United States, Italy and Spain. T cells, B-cell-depleted T cells, or PBMCs supplied cDNA or gDNA.

Under the authors' procedure: Counts of nucleated cells, estimated from reference gene primer amplification, were obtained. Sequencing was performed with immunoSEQ multiplex PCR; in TCRdb, only in-frame clones are kept and a portion is missing. The D gene and trimming were derived from the DNA, and the V and J assignments and clone size from that table. The data contain 200,000 to 250,000 clones, about 83% of them singletons. Deletions cut 3 bases from V and 6 bases from J, with 8 bases between. The germline gives CDR1 MDHEN, CDR2 SYDVKM. This CDR3 has 12 residues. The chain joins TRBV28 to TRBJ1-2; maybe TRBD1 (6 bases). What was sequenced was peripheral blood. This receptor was taken from a man in his sixties who had recovered from COVID-19. The CDR3 nucleotides are TGTGCCAGCAGTTTCCAGGGGAATGGCTACACCTTC. Translated, it gives CASSFQGNGYTF.